This T cell receptor (beta chain) appears in the sequencing data of a study of OX40 agonist ivuxolimab in advanced cancers. Overall study results and limits: Still undetermined is the antigen specificity of the expanded peripheral T cells. Expansion of clones was among the lowest in partial responders at 0.1-3.0 mg/kg. Among T cells, CD8+ cells averaged more expanded clones than CD4+ cells.

Trimming removed 2 bases at V and 4 bases at J, with 17 bases between. In germline, CDR1 is GTSNPN, CDR2 SVGIG (reference sequence). The CDR3 totals 15 residues. Only in-frame clones appear in the TCRdb table, and some are missing; sequencing was by immunoSEQ multiplex PCR. The sample records more than 40,000 clones, about 88% being singletons. About this clone: The antigen remains unidentified.

The chain couples TRBV30 to TRBJ1-2; tentative D call: TRBD1 (6 bases). The sample in question was CD4+ or CD8+ T cells sorted from blood, obtained in a trial of the OX40 agonist ivuxolimab. The sequence derives from an adult with an advanced solid tumor such as melanoma, head and neck, liver or kidney cancer. The CDR3 loop reads CAWSQFDRQRYGYTF. CDR3 DNA: TGTGCCTGGAGTCAGTTCGACAGGCAACGCTATGGCTACACCTTC. The whole variable domain, remainder taken from reference TRBV30 and TRBJ1-2, is SQTIHQWPATLVQPVGSPLSLECTVEGTSNPNLYWYRQAAGRGLQLLFYSVGIGQISSEVPQNLSASRPQDRQFILSSKKLLLSDSGFYLCAWSQFDRQRYGYTFGSGTRLTVV.